Shown below are 14 T cell receptor beta chains from a single sample sequenced in a study of T-cell memory formation after mild COVID-19. Each CDR3 protein gets one entry after TCRdb re-called the 5' RACE reads with MiXCR. The table lists about 290,000 distinct CDR3 sequences, 15% to 20% of them singletons. Sequencing was carried out using PBMCs or a T cell subset sorted from them (not recorded which). The receptors derive from a man aged 18 to 29 who had mild COVID-19 (a few samples of this study predate the infection). Cell type and time point are not known.

A few counts support this clonotype. The rearrangement uses TRBV4-1 and TRBJ1-5; D possibly corresponds to TRBD1 (6 bases). The CDR3 has 14 amino acids. Germline CDR1 MGHRA, CDR2 YSYEKL. V was trimmed by 4 bases and J by 7 bases, leaving 14 bases between them. The DNA for the CDR3 is TGCGCCAGCAGCCCCAACAGGGAATACCAGCCCCAGCATTTT. It encodes CASSPNREYQPQHF.

CDR3 protein: CASNSSGTETYEQYV. DNA for the CDR3: TGTGCCAGCAACTCATCCGGGACCGAAACCTACGAGCAGTACGTC. The chain uses TRBV11-1 and TRBJ2-7, with D tentatively TRBD1 or TRBD2 (5 bases each). This CDR3 comprises 15 residues. The V and J ends lost 7 bases and 2 bases respectively, with 18 bases between them. Germline V gives CDR1 SGHAT, CDR2 FQDESV (reference sequence).

The table lists this clonotype with a few counts. The gene calls are TRBV27 and TRBJ1-1; 8 bases are a match to TRBD1. Germline V gene sequence: CDR1 MNHEY, CDR2 SMNVEV (reference sequence). Trimming cost V 4 bases and J 8 bases; bases outside gene matches: 6. The CDR3 spans 13 residues. The CDR3 region has the DNA TGTGCCAGCAGTTGGGGTGGGGACAGGGAAGCTTTCTTT. It specifies CASSWGGDREAFF.

In this sample, this clonotype turned up a few times. V gene TRBV7-2 combines with J gene TRBJ1-1, with D possibly TRBD1 on 5 matching bases. Germline lookup yields CDR1 SGHTA and CDR2 FQGNSA. The V gene lost 5 bases and the J gene lost 7 bases, with 14 bases spanning the gap. The CDR3 extends over 13 amino acids. The DNA of the CDR3 is TGTGCCAGCAGCCCGCAAGCCCAGGGTGAAGCTTTCTTT. Amino acid sequence: CASSPQAQGEAFF.

This clonotype was recorded many times. V gene TRBV4-3 combines with J gene TRBJ2-3; a possible D gene is TRBD1 (5 bases). The germline V gene encodes CDR1 LGHNA and CDR2 YSLEER. V gave up 0 bases and J gave up 4 bases, with 8 bases separating them. CDR3 length: 14 amino acids. The CDR3 is CASSQDSRADTQYF. CDR3 coding DNA: TGCGCCAGCAGCCAAGATTCCAGGGCAGATACGCAGTATTTT.

This chain links TRBV4-1 with TRBJ1-1; 10 positions agree with TRBD1. Germline-derived CDR1 and CDR2 are MGHRA and YSYEKL. Trimming cost V 3 bases and J 4 bases; bases outside gene matches: 23. This CDR3 spans 21 amino acids. As DNA, the CDR3 is TGCGCCAGCAGCCATTCGGGGCTAGGGTGGCGAAACGACAGGGGGCGCACTGAAGCTTTCTTT. Translation: CASSHSGLGWRNDRGRTEAFF.

The genes are TRBV7-9 and TRBJ2-3; D is unclear. The V gene lost 5 bases and the J gene lost 4 bases, with 10 bases spanning the gap. The CDR3 length is 13 residues. Per the germline V gene, CDR1 is SEHNR and CDR2 is FQNEAQ (reference sequence). In DNA form, the CDR3 reads TGTGCCAGCAGCATTAGCCAGGCAGATACGCAGTATTTT. It yields the protein CASSISQADTQYF.

This clonotype was seen a handful of times. The chain links TRBV6-2 or TRBV6-3 to TRBJ1-5; 12 nucleotides line up with TRBD1. The J segment lost 6 bases and the V segment lost 4 bases, leaving 4 bases of the junction unmatched. Germline V lookup: CDR1 MNHEY, CDR2 SVGEGT. The CDR3 spans 15 residues. This CDR3 reads CASSWDRGQGQPQHF. DNA of the CDR3: TGTGCCAGCAGTTGGGACAGGGGGCAAGGTCAGCCCCAGCATTTT.

The table lists this clonotype with a few counts. The chain links TRBV18 to TRBJ1-6; no reliable D call. The V and J ends lost 1 base and 0 bases respectively, with 10 bases between them. This CDR3 has 17 amino acids. Germline V gene sequence: CDR1 KGHSH, CDR2 LQKENI. The CDR3 DNA reads as TGTGCCAGCTCACCACGCAGTACAAGCTCCTATAATTCACCCCTCCACTTT. It is translated as CASSPRSTSSYNSPLHF.

The chain joins TRBV12-3 or TRBV12-4 to TRBJ2-2, with a possible D match to TRBD1 (6 bases). The CDR3 spans 14 residues. V was shortened by 0 bases and J by 7 bases, with 9 bases between the two germline ends. The CDR3 nucleotides are TGTGCCAGCAGTTTAGCCAGGGGACACGGGGAGCTGTTTTTT. Its protein product is CASSLARGHGELFF.

This clonotype was detected only a few times. The chain combines TRBV7-9 with TRBJ2-7; 11 bases map to TRBD2. V trimming: 5 bases; J trimming: 0 bases; junction bases outside the gene matches: 18. The CDR3 is 20 amino acids. Germline V lookup: CDR1 SEHNR, CDR2 FQNEAQ (reference sequence). Here the CDR3 DNA reads TGTGCCAGCAGCCCCGGGACTAGCGGCTACTTGTTAGCAAACTCCTACGAGCAGTACGTC. This codes for CASSPGTSGYLLANSYEQYV.

The V call is TRBV6-2 or TRBV6-3, the J call TRBJ2-1, with 7 bases that match TRBD2. V trimming: 2 bases; J trimming: 10 bases; junction bases outside the gene matches: 8. Germline CDR1 and CDR2: MNHEY and SVGEGT. The CDR3 loop spans 14 amino acids. CDR3 protein: CASSYPGTTQEQFF. In DNA, the CDR3 is TGTGCCAGCAGTTACCCCGGGACTACCCAAGAGCAGTTCTTC.

Many counts were recorded for this clonotype. V is TRBV5-5 and J is TRBJ2-1, with D maybe TRBD1 (5 bases). Trimming shortened V by 2 bases and J by 7 bases, and 16 bases separated the two germline ends. Germline CDR1 reads SGHKS; CDR2 reads YYEKEE (reference sequence). The CDR3 spans 15 residues. The CDR3 region is CASSFWGQGRNEQFF. The DNA for the CDR3 is TGTGCCAGCAGCTTCTGGGGCCAGGGTCGGAATGAGCAGTTCTTC.

This clonotype was seen a few times. The V and J genes are TRBV9 and TRBJ2-3, with D perhaps matching TRBD1 (6 bases). Germline V CDR1 and CDR2: SGDLS, YYNGEE. This CDR3 spans 17 amino acids. V was clipped by 3 bases and J by 4 bases, with 21 bases between them. The CDR3 here is CASSADSGQLLPDTQYF. CDR3 coding DNA: TGTGCCAGCAGCGCAGACTCCGGACAGCTATTGCCAGATACGCAGTATTTT.